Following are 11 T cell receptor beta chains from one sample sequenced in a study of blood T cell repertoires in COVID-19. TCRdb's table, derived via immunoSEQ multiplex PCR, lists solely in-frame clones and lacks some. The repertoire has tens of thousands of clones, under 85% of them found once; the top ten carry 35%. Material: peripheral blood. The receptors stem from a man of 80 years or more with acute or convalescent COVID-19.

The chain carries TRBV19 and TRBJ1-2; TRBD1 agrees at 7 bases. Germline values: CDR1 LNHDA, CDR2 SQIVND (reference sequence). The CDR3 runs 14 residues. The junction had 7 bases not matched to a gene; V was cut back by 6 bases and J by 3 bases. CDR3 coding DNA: TGTGCCAGTAGGAACAGGGGCCGATACTATGGCTACACCTTC. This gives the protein CASRNRGRYYGYTF.

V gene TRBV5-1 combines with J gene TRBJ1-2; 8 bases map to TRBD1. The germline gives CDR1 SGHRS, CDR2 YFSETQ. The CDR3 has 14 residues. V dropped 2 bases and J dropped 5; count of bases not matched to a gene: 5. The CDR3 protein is CASSFSTGGYGYTF. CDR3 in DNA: TGCGCCAGCAGCTTCTCCACAGGGGGATATGGCTACACCTTC.

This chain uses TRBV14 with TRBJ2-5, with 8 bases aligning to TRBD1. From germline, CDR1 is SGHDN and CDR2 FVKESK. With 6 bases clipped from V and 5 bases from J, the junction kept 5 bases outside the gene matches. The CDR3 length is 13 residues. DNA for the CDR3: TGTGCCAGCAGGGCGACAGGGGAGGAGACCCAGTACTTC. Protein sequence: CASRATGEETQYF.

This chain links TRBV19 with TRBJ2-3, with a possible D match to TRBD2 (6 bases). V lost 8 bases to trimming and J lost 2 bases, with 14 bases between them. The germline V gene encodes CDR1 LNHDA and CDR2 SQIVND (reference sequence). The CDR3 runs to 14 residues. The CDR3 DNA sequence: TGTGCCAGTGCTACCGGGGGAGCCACAGATACGCAGTATTTT. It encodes CASATGGATDTQYF.

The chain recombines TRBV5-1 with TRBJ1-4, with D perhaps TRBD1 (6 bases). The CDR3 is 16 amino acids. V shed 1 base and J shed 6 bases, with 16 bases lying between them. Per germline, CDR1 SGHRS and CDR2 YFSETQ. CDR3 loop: CASSLMTGENYEKLFF. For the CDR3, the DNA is TGCGCCAGCAGCTTGATGACAGGCGAGAATTATGAAAAACTGTTTTTT.

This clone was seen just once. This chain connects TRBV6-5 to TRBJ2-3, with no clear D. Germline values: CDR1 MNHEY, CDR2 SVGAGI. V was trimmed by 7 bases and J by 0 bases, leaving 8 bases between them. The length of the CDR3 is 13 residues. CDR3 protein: CASILGSTDTQYF. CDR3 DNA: TGTGCCAGCATTCTCGGGAGCACAGATACGCAGTATTTT.

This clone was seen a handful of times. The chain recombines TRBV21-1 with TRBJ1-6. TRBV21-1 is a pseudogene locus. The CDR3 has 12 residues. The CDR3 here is CASSDLRSPLHF. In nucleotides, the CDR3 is TGTGCCAGCAGTGACTTACGGTCACCCCTCCACTTT.

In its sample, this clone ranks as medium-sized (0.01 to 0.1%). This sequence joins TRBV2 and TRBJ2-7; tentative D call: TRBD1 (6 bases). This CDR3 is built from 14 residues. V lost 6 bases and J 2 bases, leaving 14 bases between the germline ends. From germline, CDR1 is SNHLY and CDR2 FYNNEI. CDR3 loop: CASSHRDAPYEQYF. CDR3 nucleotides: TGTGCCAGCAGCCACAGGGATGCACCCTACGAGCAGTACTTC.

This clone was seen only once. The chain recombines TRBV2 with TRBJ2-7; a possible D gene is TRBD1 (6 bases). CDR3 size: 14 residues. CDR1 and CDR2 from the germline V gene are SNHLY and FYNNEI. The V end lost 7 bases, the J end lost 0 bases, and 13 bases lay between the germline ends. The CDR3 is CASTHRTVSYEQYF. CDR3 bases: TGTGCCAGCACCCATAGGACAGTCTCCTACGAGCAGTACTTC.

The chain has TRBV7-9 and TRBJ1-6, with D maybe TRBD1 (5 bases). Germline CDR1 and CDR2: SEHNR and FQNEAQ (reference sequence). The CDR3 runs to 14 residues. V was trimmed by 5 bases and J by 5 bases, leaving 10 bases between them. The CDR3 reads CASSLQTDNSPLHF. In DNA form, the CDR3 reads TGTGCCAGCAGCCTCCAGACAGATAATTCACCCCTCCACTTT.

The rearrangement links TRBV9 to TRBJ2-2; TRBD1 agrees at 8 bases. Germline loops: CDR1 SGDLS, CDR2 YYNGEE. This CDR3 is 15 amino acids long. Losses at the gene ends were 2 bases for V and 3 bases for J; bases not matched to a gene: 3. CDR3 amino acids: CASSVQGADTGELFF. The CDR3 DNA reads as TGTGCCAGCAGCGTTCAGGGGGCGGACACCGGGGAGCTGTTTTTT.